These 22 T cell receptor beta chains originate from one sample sequenced in a study of T-cell reconstitution after alpha-beta-depleted transplantation in children. As it was prepared, the TCRbeta library received unique molecular identifiers. MiXCR, applied by TCRdb to the PCR reads, yields one record per CDR3 protein. The sample yields 350,000 to 500,000 distinct CDR3 sequences, approximately 42% seen once. The sample was PBMCs, taken before TCRalphabeta/CD19-depleted stem cell transplant. All receptors come from a girl aged 2-10 years with aplastic anemia, due to receive a stem cell transplant.

The rearrangement joins TRBV20-1 to TRBJ2-1; the match to TRBD2 covers 7 bases. This CDR3 has 14 amino acids. CDR1 is DFQATT and CDR2 is SNEGSKA in the germline V gene (reference sequence). J was trimmed by 7 bases and V by 1 base; bases with no gene match: 7. The CDR3 here is CSARGRGSKNEQFF. The DNA for the CDR3 is TGCAGTGCTAGAGGACGCGGGAGTAAGAATGAGCAGTTCTTC.

The chain carries TRBV12-3 or TRBV12-4 and TRBJ2-5; D is perhaps TRBD1 (5 bases). V lost 3 bases and J lost 1, with 9 bases in between. This CDR3 is 14 amino acids long. CDR3: CASSFARVQETQYF. CDR3 DNA sequence: TGTGCCAGCAGTTTTGCCAGGGTCCAAGAGACCCAGTACTTC.

The rearrangement links TRBV21-1 to TRBJ2-5; TRBD1, the D gene given by the table, was not confirmed from the DNA. TRBV21-1 is recorded as a pseudogene. The CDR3 length is 13 residues. CDR3 DNA: TGTGCCACCGACAGGAGGGGACGGGAGACCCAGTACTTC. It is translated as CATDRRGRETQYF.

This clonotype was observed a handful of times. The rearrangement links TRBV5-5 to TRBJ2-7; 8 bases map to TRBD2. V lost 4 bases to trimming and J lost 4 bases; unmatched junction nucleotides: 13. Germline V gene data show CDR1 as SGHKS and CDR2 as YYEKEE (reference sequence). CDR3 length: 16 amino acids. The CDR3 loop reads CASSPRLASEWYEQYF. The CDR3 DNA reads as TGTGCCAGCAGCCCTCGACTAGCGTCGGAGTGGTACGAGCAGTACTTC.

This sequence joins TRBV7-2 and TRBJ1-1; no reliable D call. There are 15 residues in the CDR3. V gave up 4 bases and J gave up 3 bases, with 15 bases separating them. The germline CDR1 and CDR2 sequences are SGHTA and FQGNSA. CDR3 sequence (DNA): TGTGCCAGCAGCTCAAAACAGTCTGGCGACACTGAAGCTTTCTTT. Protein product: CASSSKQSGDTEAFF.

This clonotype appeared a single time. V and J are TRBV20-1 and TRBJ2-4; 8 bases fit TRBD2. Germline CDR1 DFQATT, CDR2 SNEGSKA (reference sequence). Trimming removed 1 base from V and 0 bases from J; junction bases left unmatched: 8. This CDR3 is built from 17 residues. The DNA of the CDR3 is TGCAGTGCTAGAGCGGGGGGGACACAGCTAGCCAAAAACATTCAGTACTTC. It yields the protein CSARAGGTQLAKNIQYF.

This clonotype showed up many times. V and J are TRBV28 and TRBJ2-5; TRBD1 matches at 7 bases. This CDR3 spans 11 amino acids. CDR1 is MDHEN, CDR2 SYDVKM, per germline. Trimming took 10 bases from V and 3 from J; bases not matched to a gene: 2. CDR3 region: CATDREETQYF. As DNA, the CDR3 is TGTGCCACCGACAGGGAAGAGACCCAGTACTTC.

This clonotype was detected only a few times. This chain links TRBV5-6 with TRBJ1-5; D unclear. Germline V gene lookup returns CDR1 SGHDT and CDR2 YYEEEE. The CDR3 runs 14 residues. Trimming left V 1 base short and J 5 bases short, with 10 bases between. Here the CDR3 reads CASSLKPKDQPQHF. DNA of the CDR3: TGTGCCAGCAGCTTGAAGCCAAAAGATCAGCCCCAGCATTTT.

This clonotype appeared many times. J is TRBJ2-1 and V is TRBV29-1; D possibly matches TRBD1 or TRBD2 (5 bases each). The CDR3 is 11 residues long. Trimming took off 4 bases at V and 9 bases at J, with 10 bases between the two ends. The V gene's germline CDR1 is SQVTM and CDR2 ANQGSEA. The CDR3 here is CSVVWGSEQFF. CDR3 nucleotides: TGCAGCGTTGTTTGGGGGAGTGAGCAGTTCTTC.

This chain joins TRBV5-1 and TRBJ2-5; D could derive from TRBD1 or TRBD2 (7 bases each). V was clipped by 3 bases and J by 0 bases, with 15 bases between them. Germline V gives CDR1 SGHRS, CDR2 YFSETQ. This CDR3 is built from 16 residues. This CDR3 is CASSWRQGGDQETQYF. Written as DNA, the CDR3 is TGCGCCAGCAGCTGGAGGCAGGGGGGGGACCAAGAGACCCAGTACTTC. Together with reference TRBV5-1 and TRBJ2-5, the CDR3 gives the full variable domain: KAGVTQTPRYLIKTRGQQVTLSCSPISGHRSVSWYQQTPGQGLQFLFEYFSETQRNKGNFPGRFSGRQFSNSRSEMNVSTLELGDSALYLCASSWRQGGDQETQYFGPGTRLLVL.

The table lists this clonotype with many counts. The rearrangement uses TRBV7-6 and TRBJ2-3; unclear D gene. V dropped 1 base and J dropped 5 bases, with 13 bases sitting between them. CDR3 size: 15 residues. Germline V gene lookup returns CDR1 SGHVS and CDR2 FNYEAQ. The CDR3 nucleotides read TGTGCCAGCAGCTTAGTTTATGGGTTGCGAGATACGCAGTATTTT. It specifies CASSLVYGLRDTQYF.

The chain employs TRBV20-1 and TRBJ2-3; 7 bases fit TRBD2. The CDR3 length is 16 residues. Looked up from germline, CDR1 is DFQATT and CDR2 is SNEGSKA (reference sequence). The V segment lost 0 bases and the J segment 5 bases; nucleotides outside the gene matches: 11. The CDR3 bases are TGCAGTGCTAGAGATTCCCCGCGGGAGTATGTAGATACGCAGTATTTT. This gives the protein CSARDSPREYVDTQYF.

This chain links TRBV20-1 with TRBJ2-7; D is tentatively TRBD1 or TRBD2 (5 bases each). Germline V gene lookup returns CDR1 DFQATT and CDR2 SNEGSKA (reference sequence). The CDR3 loop spans 12 amino acids. The V and J ends lost 0 bases and 7 bases respectively, with 10 bases between them. This CDR3 reads CSARDMGREQYF. Written as DNA, the CDR3 is TGCAGTGCTAGAGATATGGGACGGGAGCAGTACTTC.

This clonotype was picked up many times. The V gene is TRBV4-1, the J gene TRBJ1-1, with D uncertain. The ends were cut back, 6 bases at V and 4 bases at J, with 12 bases in the middle. CDR1 and CDR2 from the germline V gene are MGHRA and YSYEKL. This CDR3 contains 13 residues. CDR3 amino acids: CASRGSELTEAFF. CDR3 coding DNA: TGCGCCAGCAGGGGCTCAGAACTCACTGAAGCTTTCTTT.

Ten or more counts support this clonotype. V usage is TRBV20-1 and J usage is TRBJ2-3; D unclear. The CDR3 runs to 14 residues. Trimming removed 2 bases at V and 0 bases at J, with 9 bases between. CDR1 is DFQATT, CDR2 SNEGSKA, per germline (reference sequence). The CDR3 region is CSARPGTSTDTQYF. The CDR3 DNA is TGCAGTGCTAGACCCGGTACTAGCACAGATACGCAGTATTTT.

This clonotype has more than one count but fewer than ten. This sequence joins TRBV24-1 and TRBJ2-5; D is uncertain. Germline CDR1 and CDR2: KGHDR and SFDVKD. V was pared by 4 bases and J by 3 bases, with 8 bases between. The CDR3 is 13 amino acids. In nucleotides, the CDR3 is TGTGCCACCAGTGACCCGGAGAAAGAGACCCAGTACTTC. This gives the protein CATSDPEKETQYF.

The chain joins TRBV9 to TRBJ2-7; D is perhaps TRBD1 or TRBD2 (5 bases each). The germline gives CDR1 SGDLS, CDR2 YYNGEE. The CDR3 totals 14 residues. Between the trimmed V and J ends, which lost 0 bases and 4 bases, there was a span of 11 bases. CDR3 in amino acids: CASSVEGDGYEQYF. The DNA for the CDR3 is TGTGCCAGCAGCGTAGAAGGGGACGGATACGAGCAGTACTTC.

The sample holds a few counts of this clonotype. The chain links TRBV29-1 to TRBJ2-1, with TRBD2 as a possible D gene (6 bases). V dropped 5 bases and J dropped 3 bases, with 11 bases sitting between them. Germline V gene data show CDR1 as SQVTM and CDR2 as ANQGSEA. The CDR3 consists of 13 residues. The CDR3 region has the DNA TGCAGCGTTAAAGGACTACACTACAATGAGCAGTTCTTC. Protein sequence: CSVKGLHYNEQFF.

V usage is TRBV20-1 and J usage is TRBJ1-5, with 7 bases identical to TRBD1. The CDR3 is 16 residues long. J was trimmed by 3 bases and V by 5 bases; bases with no gene match: 13. Looked up from germline, CDR1 is DFQATT and CDR2 is SNEGSKA (reference sequence). The CDR3 spells CSAPQAGGQFNQPQHF. As DNA, the CDR3 is TGCAGTGCTCCCCAAGCCGGGGGACAGTTCAATCAGCCCCAGCATTTT.

In this sample, this clonotype turned up a few times. The chain carries TRBV5-1 and TRBJ2-3, with 7 bases identical to TRBD1. Trimming took 4 bases from V and 1 from J; bases not matched to a gene: 3. Germline lookup yields CDR1 SGHRS and CDR2 YFSETQ. CDR3 length: 14 amino acids. This CDR3 is CASSVGQGTDTQYF. DNA for the CDR3: TGCGCCAGCAGCGTAGGACAGGGCACAGATACGCAGTATTTT.

This clonotype was picked up many times. V usage is TRBV20-1 and J usage is TRBJ2-3; possible D gene TRBD1, 5 bases. Germline V CDR1 and CDR2: DFQATT, SNEGSKA (reference sequence). The CDR3 is 12 amino acids. V was clipped by 4 bases and J by 5 bases, with 10 bases between them. CDR3 protein: CSATGYGDTQYF. The CDR3, as DNA: TGCAGTGCTACAGGGTACGGAGATACGCAGTATTTT.

The chain recombines TRBV11-2 with TRBJ1-5; D ambiguous. The V gene's germline CDR1 is SGHAT and CDR2 FQNNGV. The CDR3 runs to 14 residues. V was cut by 1 base and J by 3 bases, with 7 bases left in between. The DNA of the CDR3 is TGTGCCAGCAGCTTAGGGCACCACAATCAGCCCCAGCATTTT. As protein: CASSLGHHNQPQHF.